The next 17 T cell receptor beta chains were all read from a single sample in a study of T cell changes during pregnancy in multiple sclerosis (dated by TCRdb to the late 2010s). Receptor amplification or capture employed the immunoSEQ multiplex PCR assay. This is the immuneACCESS table as TCRdb keeps it, with only in-frame sequences that have V and J called. A part of the clones is gone; compared with another copy, unresolved V genes explain less than half, and the rest is unexplained. The table for this sample lists approximately 22,000 clones; approximately 80% of them were counted only once. Approximately 14% of the sample is taken by the ten largest. The specimen was CD8+ T cells from peripheral blood mononuclear cells, collected in the first trimester of pregnancy. The receptors derive from a female donor in good health, enrolled as a control in a pregnancy study.

Written as DNA, the CDR3 is TGTGCCAGCAGCCCTCACGAGGGACTAGCGGGGGGGCGGAGCACAGATACGCAGTATTTT. It translates to CASSPHEGLAGGRSTDTQYF. The chain joins TRBV7-3 to TRBJ2-3, with TRBD2 matching 16 bases. In germline, CDR1 is SGHTA, CDR2 FQGTGA. There are 20 residues in the CDR3. J gave up 0 bases and V 5 bases, and 11 bases lay outside the gene matches.

V and J are TRBV11-2 and TRBJ1-6; D is uncertain. Trimming stripped 1 base from V and 0 bases from J, with 10 bases between. This CDR3 has 17 amino acids. Germline lookup yields CDR1 SGHAT and CDR2 FQNNGV. CDR3: CASSLGTGSSYNSPLHF. CDR3 coding DNA: TGTGCCAGCAGCTTAGGGACGGGGAGCTCCTATAATTCACCCCTCCACTTT. Complete variable domain (other parts from reference TRBV11-2 and TRBJ1-6): EAGVAQSPRYKIIEKRQSVAFWCNPISGHATLYWYQQILGQGPKLLIQFQNNGVVDDSQLPKDRFSAERLKGVDSTLKIQPAKLEDSAVYLCASSLGTGSSYNSPLHFGNGTRLTVT.

The J gene is TRBJ2-1, the V gene TRBV7-9, with 10 nucleotides matching TRBD1. V was pared by 6 bases and J by 0 bases, with 14 bases of the junction left unmatched. Per the germline V gene, CDR1 is SEHNR and CDR2 is FQNEAQ (reference sequence). This CDR3 has 19 amino acids. CDR3 region: CASSLTGTGVLSSYNEQFF. In DNA, the CDR3 is TGTGCCAGCAGTCTAACCGGGACAGGGGTTCTTAGCTCCTACAATGAGCAGTTCTTC.

The chain is built from TRBV25-1 and TRBJ2-7; tentatively, D is TRBD1 (6 bases). Germline V gene data show CDR1 as MGHDK and CDR2 as SYGVNS. Trimming stripped 0 bases from V and 5 bases from J, with 14 bases between. This CDR3 spans 15 amino acids. DNA for the CDR3: TGTGCCAGCAGTGAATATAGGGGGAATCTCCACGAGCAGTACTTC. This sequence encodes CASSEYRGNLHEQYF.

The rearrangement uses TRBV27 and TRBJ2-5; 11 positions agree with TRBD2. After removal of 6 bases from V and 5 bases from J, the junction contained 8 bases not matched to a gene. Germline V CDR1 and CDR2: MNHEY, SMNVEV (reference sequence). The CDR3 has 15 residues. CDR3 DNA sequence: TGTGCCAGCAGCCCCTACCGGACTAGCGGGGAGACCCAGTACTTC. Translated, it gives CASSPYRTSGETQYF.

With respect to this clone: One junction end does not reproduce the germline sequence, and a read error may be involved. The chain employs TRBV6-6 and TRBJ2-7; TRBD1 agrees at 7 bases. Per germline, CDR1 MNHNY and CDR2 SVGAGI (reference sequence). CDR3 size: 12 residues. CDR3 nucleotides: TGTGCCAGCAGGACGGCGGCAGGGGGAGTGATTTTC. This translates into CASRTAAGGVIF.

This clone was seen only a few times. This chain joins TRBV4-1 and TRBJ1-5; maybe TRBD1 (6 bases). CDR3 length equals 14 residues. Trimming left V 1 base short and J 7 bases short, with 11 bases between. The germline gives CDR1 MGHRA, CDR2 YSYEKL. In DNA, the CDR3 is TGCGCCAGCAGCCAAGGAGGGGGACCGCAGCCCCAGCATTTT. Protein: CASSQGGGPQPQHF.

The V call is TRBV11-1, the J call TRBJ2-3, with 9 nucleotides matching TRBD2. J gave up 0 bases and V 1 base, and 2 bases lay outside the gene matches. This CDR3 is 16 amino acids long. The germline gives CDR1 SGHAT, CDR2 FQDESV (reference sequence). CDR3 sequence reads: CASSLEAGGSTDTQYF. CDR3 nucleotide sequence: TGTGCCAGCAGCTTAGAAGCGGGGGGAAGCACAGATACGCAGTATTTT.

The chain combines TRBV10-2 with TRBJ2-7; 7 bases align to TRBD1. Germline values: CDR1 WSHSY, CDR2 SAAADI. J was trimmed by 1 base and V by 5 bases; bases with no gene match: 8. This CDR3 has 15 amino acids. DNA of the CDR3: TGCGCCAGCAGTAACTTGGGACAGATTTCCTACGAGCAGTACTTC. Its protein is CASSNLGQISYEQYF.

The V gene is TRBV4-2, the J gene TRBJ2-5; TRBD2 agrees at 10 bases. The germline V gene has CDR1 LGHNA and CDR2 YNFKEQ. Germline trimming cut 2 bases from V and 1 base from J; bases unmatched to any gene: 10. The CDR3 sequence is 18 residues long. The CDR3 region is CASSQQAGGEGGQETQYF. For the CDR3, the DNA is TGTGCCAGCAGCCAACAAGCGGGGGGGGAAGGGGGCCAAGAGACCCAGTACTTC.

This CDR3 reads CASSQRTGNSPLHF. For the CDR3, the DNA is TGTGCCAGCAGCCAGAGGACAGGGAATTCACCCCTCCACTTT. V gene TRBV14 combines with J gene TRBJ1-6; the match to TRBD1 covers 8 bases. The CDR3 totals 14 residues. V dropped 3 bases and J dropped 7; count of bases not matched to a gene: 2. The germline V gene has CDR1 SGHDN and CDR2 FVKESK.

The CDR3 bases are TGTGCCAGCAGTGCCGCCCCCGGGGCGGGAGCGACAGATACGCAGTATTTT. This gives the protein CASSAAPGAGATDTQYF. V usage is TRBV6-4 and J usage is TRBJ2-3, with 7 bases fitting TRBD2. V shed 4 bases and J 3 bases; nucleotides not matched to a gene: 13. In germline, CDR1 is MRHNA, CDR2 SNTAGT. The CDR3 length is 17 residues.

The gene calls are TRBV7-3 and TRBJ2-1; 8 positions match TRBD1. Per the germline V gene, CDR1 is SGHTA and CDR2 is FQGTGA. V lost 5 bases, J lost 9 bases, and 12 bases stayed unmatched. The CDR3 has 15 residues. The CDR3 sequence is CASSRPGQGGGEQFF. The CDR3 bases are TGTGCCAGCAGCCGCCCCGGACAGGGAGGTGGTGAGCAGTTCTTC.

The chain couples TRBV28 to TRBJ1-6; D perhaps matches TRBD1 (5 bases). Deletions cut 6 bases from V and 8 bases from J, with 17 bases between. The CDR3 length is 15 residues. The germline V gene encodes CDR1 MDHEN and CDR2 SYDVKM. The CDR3 is CASSFKRGWDSPLHF. CDR3 DNA: TGTGCCAGCAGCTTCAAAAGGGGCTGGGATTCACCCCTCCACTTT.

The rearrangement uses TRBV27 and TRBJ2-1, with 14 bases identical to TRBD2. Germline assignment: CDR1 MNHEY and CDR2 SMNVEV (reference sequence). The CDR3 is 16 amino acids. V gave up 3 bases and J gave up 9 bases; unmatched junction bases: 7. The CDR3 DNA sequence: TGTGCCAGCAGTTTGACTAGCGGGGGGGCACCGGGTGAGCAGTTCTTC. The encoded protein is CASSLTSGGAPGEQFF.

The CDR3 region has the DNA TGTGCCAGCAGTGTGGCAGGGGTCTACAATGAGCAGTTCTTC. Residues: CASSVAGVYNEQFF. This chain joins TRBV27 and TRBJ2-1; D is perhaps TRBD1 (6 bases). V gave up 5 bases and J gave up 3 bases, with 11 bases separating them. Germline CDR1 is MNHEY and CDR2 is SMNVEV (reference sequence). The CDR3 extends over 14 amino acids.

V and J are TRBV6-4 and TRBJ2-1; 7 bases map to TRBD2. Germline V gene lookup returns CDR1 MRHNA and CDR2 SNTAGT. CDR3 length equals 14 residues. V lost 0 bases to trimming and J lost 7 bases; unmatched junction nucleotides: 3. CDR3 bases: TGTGCCAGCAGTGACTCTGGGGAGGGGAATGAGCAGTTCTTC. This translates into CASSDSGEGNEQFF.